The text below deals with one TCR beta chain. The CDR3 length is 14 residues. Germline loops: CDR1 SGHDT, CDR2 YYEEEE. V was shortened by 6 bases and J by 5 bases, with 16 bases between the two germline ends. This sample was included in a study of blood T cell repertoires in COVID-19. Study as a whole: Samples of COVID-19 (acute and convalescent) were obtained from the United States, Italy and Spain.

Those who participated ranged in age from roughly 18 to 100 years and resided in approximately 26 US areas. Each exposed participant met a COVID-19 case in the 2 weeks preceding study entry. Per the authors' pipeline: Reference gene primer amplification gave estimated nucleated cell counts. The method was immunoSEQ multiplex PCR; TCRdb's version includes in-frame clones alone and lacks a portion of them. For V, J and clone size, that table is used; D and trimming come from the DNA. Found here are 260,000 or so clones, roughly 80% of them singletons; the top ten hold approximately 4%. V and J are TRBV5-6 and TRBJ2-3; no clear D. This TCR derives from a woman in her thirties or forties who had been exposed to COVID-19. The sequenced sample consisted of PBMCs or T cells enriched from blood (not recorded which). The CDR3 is CASNRPTMIDTQYF. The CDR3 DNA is TGTGCCAGCAACAGACCTACAATGATAGATACGCAGTATTTT.